This TCR beta chain was identified during a study of blood T cell repertoires in COVID-19. Looking at the study overall: T cells, B-cell-depleted T cells, or PBMCs provided the cDNA or gDNA that served as material.

J gave up 6 bases and V 7 bases, and 7 bases lay outside the gene matches. This CDR3 is built from 13 residues. CDR1 and CDR2 from the germline V gene are SNHLY and FYNNEI. The data were produced by immunoSEQ multiplex PCR, yet TCRdb's version contains in-frame clones alone and is incomplete. This sample has 85,000 to 120,000 clones, with around 90% found just once. This chain links TRBV2 with TRBJ1-2; TRBD1 agrees at 8 bases. Specimen: peripheral blood. The sequence derives from a man between 18 and 29 years old with acute or convalescent COVID-19. The CDR3, as DNA: TGTGCCAGCACTGAGGACAGGGTCAATGGCTACACCTTC. Its protein product is CASTEDRVNGYTF.